This TCR beta chain was identified during a study of cytomegalovirus exposure and HLA in healthy donors (dated by TCRdb to between 2016 and 2019). For context, the study as a whole: According to a later analysis, one platform produced both the roughly 120 validation repertoires and the 666 repertoires of the first cohort. Besides the first cohort of approximately 710 subjects, a separate validation cohort made up of 120 or so different subjects was used. The study combined high-throughput TCR immunosequencing, statistical association of individual TCRs with disease status, and machine learning to predict cytomegalovirus infection status. The study was designed to test whether signatures of past pathogen exposure could be identified by cataloging public T cell receptors.

Points the paper makes about the study in general: Most TCR sequences were observed very rarely across donors, whereas some public TCRs were present in many individuals. The validation cohort had no HLA typing available for a later analysis, so co-occurrence within that cohort was assessed over all 120 or so repertoires. Of the cluster scores, 94% were above 0 in a later analysis, which found that TCRs clustered in the first cohort also tended to co-occur in the approximately 110 validation repertoires. Cytomegalovirus status was reported to be diagnosed by the classifier with high specificity and sensitivity in both the original and validation cohorts. The study listed 150 to 200 TCR beta chains as associated with cytomegalovirus. In vitro tests confirmed that a few of the cytomegalovirus-associated TCR beta chains recognize cytomegalovirus antigens. It was suggested by the authors that the approach could potentially be generalized to other disease states and immunological phenotypes.

The germline V gene (reference sequence) gives CDR1 as LNHDA and CDR2 as SQIVND. V is reduced by 3 bases and J by 3 bases, leaving a spacing of 30 bases between them. The CDR3 numbers 21 residues from cysteine through phenylalanine. Solely the CDR3 DNA is kept, with 63 bases framed from the first base. Libraries came from the immunoSEQ multiplex PCR assay. Under the source paper's analysis protocol: A statistical classification framework was built to diagnose cytomegalovirus status from the catalog of TCR beta chain sequences. The source is immuneACCESS, and TCRdb retained only in-frame sequences with V and J called. Part of the clones is not carried over; for the studies checked, unresolved V genes explain less than half of this, and the remainder is unexplained. The V and J calls and clone size are taken from that table; D and trimming were inferred from the DNA. Within this sample are 150,000 to 200,000 clones, with around four fifths of them counted one time only. About 2% of the sample is in the top ten clones.

As concerns this clone: Its antigen specificity is not known. Per-base quality was not reported, and no clone a single base away is much larger than it.

Donors formed part of the validation cohort, which comprised 120 subjects and was distinct from the first cohort of under 750 subjects. The chain employs TRBV19 and TRBJ1-5, with TRBD1 tentatively as D gene (6 bases match). This sequence originates from a man aged 30 to 39 in good health and CMV-seropositive. Sequenced sample: PBMCs. The CDR3 region has the sequence CASSIFPITYDDRWINQPQHF. The nucleotide sequence is given as TGTGCCAGTAGTATTTTCCCGATCACCTACGATGACAGGTGGATCAATCAGCCCCAGCATTTT. Joined to the reference TRBV19 and TRBJ1-5 proteins, this CDR3 gives the full variable domain: DGGITQSPKYLFRKEGQNVTLSCEQNLNHDAMYWYRQDPGQGLRLIYYSQIVNDFQKGDIAEGYSVSREKKESFPLTVTSAQKNPTAFYLCASSIFPITYDDRWINQPQHFGDGTRLSIL.